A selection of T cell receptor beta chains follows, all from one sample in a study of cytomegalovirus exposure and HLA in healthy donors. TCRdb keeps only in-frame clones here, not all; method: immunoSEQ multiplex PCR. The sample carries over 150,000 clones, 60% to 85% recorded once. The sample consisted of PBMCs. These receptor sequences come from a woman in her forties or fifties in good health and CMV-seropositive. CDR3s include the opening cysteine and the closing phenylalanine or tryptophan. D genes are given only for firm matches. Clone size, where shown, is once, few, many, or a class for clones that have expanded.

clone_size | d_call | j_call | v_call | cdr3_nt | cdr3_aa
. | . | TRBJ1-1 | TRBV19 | TGTGCCAGTGCTCGTCCCGGCACTGAAGCTTTCTTT | CASARPGTEAFF
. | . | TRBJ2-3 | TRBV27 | TGTGCCAGCAGTTTAAAAAGGGGTTGGTCAGATACGCAGTATTTT | CASSLKRGWSDTQYF
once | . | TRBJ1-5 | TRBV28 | TGTGCCAGCAGTTTACCCCCAGGGAGCAATCAGCCCCAGCATTTT | CASSLPPGSNQPQHF
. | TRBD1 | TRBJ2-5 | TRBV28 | TGTGCCAGCAGGAATTCCCGGAGGACAGGACAAGAGACCCAGTACTTC | CASRNSRRTGQETQYF
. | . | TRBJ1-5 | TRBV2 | TGTGCCAGCAGTGTGGGGGCTCCTAGCAATCAGCCCCAGCATTTT | CASSVGAPSNQPQHF
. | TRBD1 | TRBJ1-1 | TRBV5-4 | TGTGCCAGCAGCCTCAGGGGGGACACTGAAGCTTTCTTT | CASSLRGDTEAFF
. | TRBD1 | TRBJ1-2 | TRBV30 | TGTGCCTGGAGCCTCACAGGGGGTCTCTATGGCTACACCTTC | CAWSLTGGLYGYTF
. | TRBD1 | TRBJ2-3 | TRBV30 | TGTGCCTGGAGGGACAGGGGGACGGATACGCAGTATTTT | CAWRDRGTDTQYF
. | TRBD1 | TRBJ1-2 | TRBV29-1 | TGCAGCGCAACAGGGGTCGACGGCTACACCTTC | CSATGVDGYTF
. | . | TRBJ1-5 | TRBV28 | TGTGCCAGCAGTCCCACGGGGTCCCAGCCCCAGCATTTT | CASSPTGSQPQHF
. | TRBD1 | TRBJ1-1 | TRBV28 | TGTGCCAGCAGCCCACCCACGGGACAGGGGAGCACTGAAGCTTTCTTT | CASSPPTGQGSTEAFF
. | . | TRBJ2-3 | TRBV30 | TGTGCCTGGAGTGTAGGACTAAACAGGAAGATTCCACGCACAGATACGCAGTATTTT | CAWSVGLNRKIPRTDTQYF
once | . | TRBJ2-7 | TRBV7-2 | TGTGCCAGCAGCTTAGCGTCGGGGACTCCCTACGAGCAGTACTTC | CASSLASGTPYEQYF
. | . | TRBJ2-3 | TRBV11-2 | TGTGCCAGCAGCCTTAACCAGGGGCGGATTAGCACAGATACGCAGTATTTT | CASSLNQGRISTDTQYF
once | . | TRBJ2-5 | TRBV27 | TGTGCCAGCAGTTTATCGCCAGAGGGGACCCAGTACTTC | CASSLSPEGTQYF
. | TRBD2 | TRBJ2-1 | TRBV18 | TGTGCCAGCTCACCCTGGACTAGCGGGCTTTACAATGAGCAGTTCTTC | CASSPWTSGLYNEQFF
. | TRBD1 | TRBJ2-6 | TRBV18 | TGTGCCAGCTCATCCCAGACAGGGGACTCTGGGGCCAACGTCCTGACTTTC | CASSSQTGDSGANVLTF
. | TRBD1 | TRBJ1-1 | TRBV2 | TGTGCCACCCTCAGGGGGCTGGGTTTTAACACTGAAGCTTTCTTT | CATLRGLGFNTEAFF
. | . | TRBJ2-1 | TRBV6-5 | TGTGCCAGCTCCAACGGGGTGTACAATGAGCAGTTCTTC | CASSNGVYNEQFF
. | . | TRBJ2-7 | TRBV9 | TGTGCCAGCAGCGTAGCGGGGATCGGCTACGAGCAGTACTTC | CASSVAGIGYEQYF
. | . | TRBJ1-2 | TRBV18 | TGTGCCAGCTCCCCGGGAGGCTATGGCTACACCTTC | CASSPGGYGYTF
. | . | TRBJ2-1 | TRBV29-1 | TGCAGCGTTCCTGCCCCGGGACTTGGGTTGAGGAATGAGCAGTTCTTC | CSVPAPGLGLRNEQFF
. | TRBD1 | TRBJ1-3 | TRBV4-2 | TGTGCCAGCAGCCAGTATAAGCAGGGGGCTGGAAACACCATATATTTT | CASSQYKQGAGNTIYF
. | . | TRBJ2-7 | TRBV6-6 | TGTGCCAGCAGGGGACTTTCCACTATCAACTACGAGCAGTACTTC | CASRGLSTINYEQYF
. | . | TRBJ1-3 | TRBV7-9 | TGTGCCAGCAGCTTGATAGTCGGAAACACCATATATTTT | CASSLIVGNTIYF
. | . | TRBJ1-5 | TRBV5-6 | TGTGCCAGCAGCTTGGCCTCCGGGTTTGGCAATCAGCCCCAGCATTTT | CASSLASGFGNQPQHF
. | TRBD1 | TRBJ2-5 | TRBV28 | TGTGCCAGCAGCCTGACAGGGTCTCGATCAGAGACCCAGTACTTC | CASSLTGSRSETQYF
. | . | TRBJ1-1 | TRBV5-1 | TGCGCCAGCAGCTTGGCCCAGGCAGGCCTTAACACTGAAGCTTTCTTT | CASSLAQAGLNTEAFF
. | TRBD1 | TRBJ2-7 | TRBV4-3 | TGCGCCAGCAGTCACGAGACAGGGGAGACCTACGAGCAGTACTTC | CASSHETGETYEQYF
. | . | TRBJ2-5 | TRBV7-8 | TGTGCCAGCAGCCCCCTGGGGGGTTTGTTGAGTGAGACCCAGTACTTC | CASSPLGGLLSETQYF
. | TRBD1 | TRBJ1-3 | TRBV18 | TGTGCCAGCACTACTGGGACAGCGGCTGGAAACACCATATATTTT | CASTTGTAAGNTIYF
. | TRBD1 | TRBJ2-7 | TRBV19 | TGTGCCAGTAGTATTGGGGACAGTGGAATCTACGAGCAGTACTTC | CASSIGDSGIYEQYF
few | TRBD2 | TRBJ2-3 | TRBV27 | TGTGCCAGCAGTTTATCGGGACTAGCGGGGGGCACAGATACGCAGTATTTT | CASSLSGLAGGTDTQYF
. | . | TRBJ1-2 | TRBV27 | TGTGCCAGCAGTTTGCACCACACAGGGCTAGTCACCGTCTACACCTTC | CASSLHHTGLVTVYTF
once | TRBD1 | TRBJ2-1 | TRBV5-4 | TGTGCCAGCAGCGTACAGGGGATAGGGGACAATGAGCAGTTCTTC | CASSVQGIGDNEQFF
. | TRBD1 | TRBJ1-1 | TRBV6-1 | TGTGCCAGCAGTGTGACAGGGAGGAACACTGAAGCTTTCTTT | CASSVTGRNTEAFF
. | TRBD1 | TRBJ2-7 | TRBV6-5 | TGTGCCAGCAGTTACCGGACAGGGGGCGCGGACGAGCAGTACTTC | CASSYRTGGADEQYF
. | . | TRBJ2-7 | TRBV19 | TGTGCCAGTAGTCCCAGGGCGGGATGGGGCGAGCAGTACTTC | CASSPRAGWGEQYF
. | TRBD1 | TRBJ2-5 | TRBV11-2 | TGTGCCAGCAGCGGCGGGACAGGGCAAGAGACCCAGTACTTC | CASSGGTGQETQYF
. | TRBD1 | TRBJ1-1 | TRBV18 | TGTGCCAGCTCACTCGGGACAGGGGGGAACACTGAAGCTTTCTTT | CASSLGTGGNTEAFF
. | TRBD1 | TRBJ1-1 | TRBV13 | TGTGCCAGCAGCTTAGGCCAACTACCGACAGGGCCCACTGAAGCTTTCTTT | CASSLGQLPTGPTEAFF
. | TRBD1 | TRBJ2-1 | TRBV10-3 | TGTGCCATCAGTGAGTCACAGGGACAGGGGTTCGGTGAGCAGTTCTTC | CAISESQGQGFGEQFF
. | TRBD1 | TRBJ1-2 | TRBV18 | TGTGCCAGCTCACAGCGGACAGGGGGTGACTATGGCTACACCTTC | CASSQRTGGDYGYTF
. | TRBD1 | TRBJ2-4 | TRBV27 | TGTGCCGGGACAGAAATGAGATTAGCCAAAAACATTCAGTACTTC | CAGTEMRLAKNIQYF
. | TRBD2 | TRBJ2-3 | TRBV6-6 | TGTGCCAGCAGTATCGGGACTAGCGGGGGCACAGATACGCAGTATTTT | CASSIGTSGGTDTQYF
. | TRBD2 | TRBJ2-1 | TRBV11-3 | TGTGCCAGCAGCCCCGGACTAGCGGGGGGCGCTGAGCAGTTCTTC | CASSPGLAGGAEQFF
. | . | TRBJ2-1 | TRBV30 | TGTGCCTGGAGTTTAGGGAGGAGCTCCTACAATGAGCAGTTCTTC | CAWSLGRSSYNEQFF
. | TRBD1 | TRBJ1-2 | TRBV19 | TGTGCCAGCAGGAGGGGACAGGGTGATGGCTACACCTTC | CASRRGQGDGYTF